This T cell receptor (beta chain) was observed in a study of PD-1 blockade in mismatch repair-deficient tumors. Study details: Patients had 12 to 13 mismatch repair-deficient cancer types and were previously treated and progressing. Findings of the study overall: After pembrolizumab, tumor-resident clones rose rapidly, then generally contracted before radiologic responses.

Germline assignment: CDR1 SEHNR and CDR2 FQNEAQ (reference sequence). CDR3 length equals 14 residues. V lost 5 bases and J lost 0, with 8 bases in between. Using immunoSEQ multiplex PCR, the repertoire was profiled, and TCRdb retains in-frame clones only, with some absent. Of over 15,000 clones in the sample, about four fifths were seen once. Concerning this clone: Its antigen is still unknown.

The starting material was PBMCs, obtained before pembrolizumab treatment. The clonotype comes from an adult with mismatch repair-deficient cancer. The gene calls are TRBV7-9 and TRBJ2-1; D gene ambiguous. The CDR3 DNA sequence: TGTGCCAGCAGCCACCCTGACTCCTACAATGAGCAGTTCTTC. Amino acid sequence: CASSHPDSYNEQFF.